Sequencing of this TCR beta chain was carried out in a study of blood T cell repertoires in COVID-19. V lost 1 base and J lost 1, with 9 bases in between. Germline V CDR1 and CDR2: KGHDR, SFDVKD. The CDR3 has 16 residues. Produced via immunoSEQ multiplex PCR; TCRdb's table is partial and in-frame only. The table has more than 100,000 clones, approximately 83% seen once. The chain is built from TRBV24-1 and TRBJ2-2; D perhaps matches TRBD1 (5 bases). The origin of this receptor is a man older than 75 with acute or convalescent COVID-19. The sequencing sample was made of peripheral blood. The CDR3 here is CATSDFRVMNTGELFF. CDR3 DNA sequence: TGTGCCACCAGTGATTTCAGGGTAATGAACACCGGGGAGCTGTTTTTT.